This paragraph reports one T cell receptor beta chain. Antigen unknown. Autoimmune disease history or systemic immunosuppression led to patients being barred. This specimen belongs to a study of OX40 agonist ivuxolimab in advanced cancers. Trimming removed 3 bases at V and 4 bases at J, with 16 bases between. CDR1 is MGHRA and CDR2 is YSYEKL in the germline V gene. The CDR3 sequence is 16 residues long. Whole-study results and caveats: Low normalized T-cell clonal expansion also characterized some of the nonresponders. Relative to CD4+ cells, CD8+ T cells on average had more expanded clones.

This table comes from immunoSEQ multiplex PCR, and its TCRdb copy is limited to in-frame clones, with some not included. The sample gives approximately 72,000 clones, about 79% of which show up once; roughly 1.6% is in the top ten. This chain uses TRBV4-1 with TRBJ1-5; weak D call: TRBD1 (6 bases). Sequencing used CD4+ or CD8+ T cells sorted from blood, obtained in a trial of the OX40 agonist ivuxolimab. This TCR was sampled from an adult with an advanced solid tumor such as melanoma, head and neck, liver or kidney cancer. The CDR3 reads CASSQYWTDQNQPQHF. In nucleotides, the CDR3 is TGCGCCAGCAGCCAGTACTGGACAGACCAAAATCAGCCCCAGCATTTT.